Listed here are 27 T cell receptor beta chains from one sample, sequenced in a study of read filtering for tumor transcriptome and immune sequencing. This library used roughly 400 ng RNA and molecular barcoded adaptors spanning alpha/delta and beta/gamma chains. TCRdb reanalysed the reads using MiXCR and keeps one entry per CDR3 protein. The repertoire holds roughly 90,000 distinct CDR3 sequences, with more than 9% as singletons. The sequenced material came from a population of CD138-negative cells sorted from bone marrow. The source is a donor at least 40 years old with multiple myeloma.

This clonotype was seen repeatedly, ten times or more. The chain carries TRBV18 and TRBJ2-5, with D possibly being TRBD1 or TRBD2 (5 bases each). V was shortened by 2 bases and J by 5 bases, with 6 bases between the two germline ends. Germline V CDR1 and CDR2: KGHSH, LQKENI. The CDR3 covers 12 residues. Here the CDR3 reads CASSPGTETQYF. CDR3 nucleotides: TGTGCCAGCTCACCAGGGACCGAGACCCAGTACTTC.

There are many counts of this clonotype. This chain uses TRBV12-3 or TRBV12-4 with TRBJ2-3; 11 positions agree with TRBD2. Trimming at V came to 5 bases and at J to 4 bases, leaving 5 bases not matched to a gene. This CDR3 contains 15 residues. The CDR3 loop is CASSHTSGSADTQYF. DNA of the CDR3: TGTGCCAGCAGTCACACTAGCGGGAGTGCAGATACGCAGTATTTT.

The chain is built from TRBV7-9 and TRBJ1-1, with 8 bases fitting TRBD1. Per germline, CDR1 SEHNR and CDR2 FQNEAQ (reference sequence). With V trimmed by 5 bases and J by 7 bases, 6 bases remained unmatched. The CDR3 runs 13 residues. The CDR3 loop reads CASSPGTGFEAFF. Here the CDR3 DNA reads TGTGCCAGCAGCCCGGGGACAGGCTTTGAAGCTTTCTTT.

Concerning this clonotype: One base away lies a much larger clone, so this may be a sequencing read error. The rearrangement links TRBV6-2 or TRBV6-3 to TRBJ2-2; the D call may be TRBD1 or TRBD2 (5 bases each). Trimming removed 7 bases from V and 3 bases from J, with 12 bases in between. Germline V gene sequence: CDR1 MNHEY, CDR2 SVGEGT. CDR3 size: 14 residues. The CDR3 DNA reads TGTGCCAGCAAGGGACCGGGTGACACCGGGGAGCTGTTTTTT. It yields the protein CASKGPGDTGELFF.

This clonotype was recorded at least ten times. The V call is TRBV7-9, the J call TRBJ1-4; the match to TRBD1 covers 8 bases. This CDR3 has 14 amino acids. The germline V gene encodes CDR1 SEHNR and CDR2 FQNEAQ (reference sequence). The V and J ends lost 5 bases and 3 bases, in that order; junction bases with no gene match: 2. DNA of the CDR3: TGTGCCAGCAGCCAGGGACAGGCTAATGAAAAACTGTTTTTT. This sequence encodes CASSQGQANEKLFF.

This clonotype was found a few times. A much larger clone is a single base away; this may be a read error. The chain recombines TRBV18 with TRBJ2-5; D remains unclear. Germline CDR1 is KGHSH and CDR2 is LQKENI. CDR3 size: 14 residues. CDR3 coding DNA: TGTGCCAGCCCACCAGTTCCGGCGGAAGGGACCCAGTACTTC. Translation: CASPPVPAEGTQYF.

This clonotype has only a few counts. One base away lies a much larger clone, so this may be a sequencing read error. V and J are TRBV5-6 and TRBJ1-5; D might be TRBD1 (5 bases). The CDR3 spans 13 residues. CDR1 and CDR2 from the germline V gene are SGHDT and YYEEEE. The V end was cut by 2 bases, the J end by 5 bases, with 8 bases between. The CDR3 is CASSFRDDQPQHF. The CDR3 DNA reads TGTGCCAGCAGCTTCCGGGACGATCAGCCCCAGCATTTT.

This clonotype was counted at least ten times. The V gene is TRBV19, the J gene TRBJ1-1; D may be TRBD1 (5 bases). Germline CDR1 and CDR2: LNHDA and SQIVND (reference sequence). V dropped 7 bases and J dropped 0 bases, with 12 bases sitting between them. This CDR3 comprises 14 residues. In nucleotides, the CDR3 is TGTGCCAGTATAAAAGCAGGGCTGAACACTGAAGCTTTCTTT. Translation gives CASIKAGLNTEAFF.

This clonotype was observed a handful of times. CDR3 protein: CASSPTSGDVTDTQYF. CDR3 DNA: TGCGCCAGCAGCCCGACTAGCGGAGACGTCACAGATACGCAGTATTTT. The chain has TRBV4-1 and TRBJ2-3, with 9 bases aligning to TRBD2. The CDR3 loop spans 16 amino acids. Per the germline V gene, CDR1 is MGHRA and CDR2 is YSYEKL. The V and J ends lost 4 bases and 2 bases, in that order; junction bases with no gene match: 7.

At least ten counts were recorded for this clonotype. This chain joins TRBV28 and TRBJ2-7, with D maybe TRBD1 (6 bases). V was clipped by 6 bases and J by 6 bases, with 21 bases between them. CDR1 and CDR2 (germline): MDHEN, SYDVKM. CDR3 length: 15 amino acids. The DNA of the CDR3 is TGTGCCAGCAGGGAAACCCGGACAGACGTAAGCGAGCAGTACTTC. As protein: CASRETRTDVSEQYF.

Ten or more counts support this clonotype. V and J are TRBV20-1 and TRBJ2-1, with TRBD2 matching 8 bases. J lost 7 bases, V lost 2 bases, and 10 bases had no gene match. Germline CDR1 reads DFQATT; CDR2 reads SNEGSKA (reference sequence). This CDR3 region has 15 residues. The CDR3 protein is CSARKPSGSGNEQFF. CDR3 DNA: TGCAGTGCTAGAAAGCCCAGCGGGAGCGGGAATGAGCAGTTCTTC.

There are many counts of this clonotype. This rearrangement joins TRBV10-2 to TRBJ2-1; maybe TRBD2 (6 bases). V was shortened by 7 bases and J by 7 bases, with 14 bases between the two germline ends. The germline gives CDR1 WSHSY, CDR2 SAAADI. The CDR3 length is 13 residues. DNA of the CDR3: TGCGCCAGCAAGCGCGGGGAGGTGAATGAGCAGTTCTTC. Translation: CASKRGEVNEQFF.

This clonotype was seen at least ten times. The CDR3 here is CASSPTTYPQETQYF. As DNA, the CDR3 is TGCGCCAGCAGTCCTACTACCTACCCGCAAGAGACCCAGTACTTC. V is TRBV4-1 and J is TRBJ2-5, with D unresolved. CDR3 size: 15 residues. The germline V gene encodes CDR1 MGHRA and CDR2 YSYEKL. Between the trimmed V and J ends, which lost 6 bases and 2 bases, there was a span of 16 bases.

The chain carries TRBV5-1 and TRBJ2-1; 7 bases align to TRBD1. This CDR3 spans 14 amino acids. J was trimmed by 6 bases and V by 1 base; bases with no gene match: 4. The V gene's germline CDR1 is SGHRS and CDR2 YFSETQ. The CDR3: CASSLTGDGNEQFF. CDR3 nucleotide sequence: TGCGCCAGCAGCTTGACAGGGGACGGCAATGAGCAGTTCTTC.

Regarding this clonotype: One junction end disagrees with the germline gene, perhaps due to a read error. This chain uses TRBV2 with TRBJ2-1; no firm D call. The CDR3 is 14 residues long. Germline V gives CDR1 SNHLY, CDR2 FYNNEI. As DNA, the CDR3 is TGTGCCAGCAGTGGGCTAGTTTCCCACAATGAGCAGCTCTTC. Protein sequence: CASSGLVSHNEQLF.

There are many counts of this clonotype. This chain links TRBV7-9 with TRBJ2-7; D call uncertain. This CDR3 is 12 amino acids long. Germline CDR1 reads SEHNR; CDR2 reads FQNEAQ (reference sequence). The V gene lost 1 base and the J gene lost 1 base, with 2 bases spanning the gap. The CDR3 sequence is CASSLGSYEQYF. CDR3 coding DNA: TGTGCCAGCAGCTTAGGGTCCTACGAGCAGTACTTC.

Only a few counts were recorded for this clonotype. This chain links TRBV29-1 with TRBJ1-1; possibly TRBD1 for D (5 bases). V gave up 7 bases and J gave up 4 bases, with 10 bases separating them. The CDR3 length is 11 residues. Germline-derived CDR1 and CDR2 are SQVTM and ANQGSEA. The CDR3 region has the DNA TGCAGCGCTAGGGGACGCACTGAAGCTTTCTTT. Its protein product is CSARGRTEAFF.

This clonotype was seen at least ten times. The chain uses TRBV20-1 and TRBJ2-1, with TRBD2 matching over 11 bases. This CDR3 comprises 14 residues. The germline CDR1 and CDR2 sequences are DFQATT and SNEGSKA (reference sequence). The V gene end was trimmed by 6 bases and the J gene end by 5 bases; junction bases not matched to a gene: 6. This CDR3 reads CSARGLAADNEQFF. The CDR3 DNA is TGCAGTGCCCGGGGACTAGCGGCAGACAATGAGCAGTTCTTC.

There are a few counts of this clonotype. The V call is TRBV5-1, the J call TRBJ2-2; 15 nucleotides agree with TRBD2. The germline V gene has CDR1 SGHRS and CDR2 YFSETQ. The CDR3 spans 18 residues. The trim removed 4 bases at V and 6 bases at J, leaving 10 bases unmatched. The CDR3 DNA reads TGCGCCAGCAGCCCTGGACTAGCGGGAGGGCCAGGTCCCGGGGAGCTGTTTTTT. Protein product: CASSPGLAGGPGPGELFF.

This clonotype was observed a few times. This chain uses TRBV19 with TRBJ1-2; D is perhaps TRBD1 (6 bases). The germline CDR1 and CDR2 sequences are LNHDA and SQIVND (reference sequence). Trimming shortened V by 6 bases and J by 2 bases, and 16 bases separated the two germline ends. This CDR3 region has 15 residues. The CDR3 reads CASSPGGAGNYGYTF. CDR3 nucleotide sequence: TGTGCCAGTAGCCCTGGGGGGGCAGGGAACTATGGCTACACCTTC.

This clonotype was seen many times. The chain recombines TRBV29-1 with TRBJ2-2; no definite D call. The CDR3 contains 12 residues. Germline lookup yields CDR1 SQVTM and CDR2 ANQGSEA. V lost 4 bases, J lost 4 bases, and 7 bases lay in between. The CDR3 nucleotides read TGCAGCGTTGTTGAGAGCACCGGGGAGCTGTTTTTT. This encodes CSVVESTGELFF.

This clonotype was recorded many times. The rearrangement joins TRBV12-3 or TRBV12-4 to TRBJ1-2; no reliable D call. V lost 6 bases and J 4 bases, leaving 15 bases between the germline ends. The CDR3 runs to 14 residues. For the CDR3, the DNA is TGTGCCAGCAGCCCAACGGCGGGGTCCTATGGCTACACCTTC. Translated: CASSPTAGSYGYTF.

This clonotype was found many times. The rearrangement uses TRBV28 and TRBJ1-2, with a weak D call TRBD1 (6 bases). From germline, CDR1 is MDHEN and CDR2 SYDVKM. The V and J ends lost 5 bases and 4 bases respectively, with 11 bases between them. The CDR3 is made up of 13 amino acids. CDR3 nucleotides: TGTGCCAGCAGTCCGGGACACTTCTATGGCTACACCTTC. Protein product: CASSPGHFYGYTF.

This clonotype appeared many times. The chain employs TRBV28 and TRBJ2-7, with D perhaps being TRBD1 or TRBD2 (6 bases each). The CDR3 totals 13 residues. V was shortened by 5 bases and J by 6 bases, with 14 bases between the two germline ends. Germline V gene sequence: CDR1 MDHEN, CDR2 SYDVKM. The CDR3: CASSGGPLTEQYF. The CDR3 nucleotides are TGTGCCAGCAGTGGGGGGCCCCTTACCGAGCAGTACTTC.

This clonotype occurred many times. V and J are TRBV6-5 and TRBJ1-5, with D unresolved. Trimming pared 4 bases from V and 7 bases from J, leaving 11 bases between. The germline V gene has CDR1 MNHEY and CDR2 SVGAGI. This CDR3 is built from 13 residues. DNA of the CDR3: TGTGCCAGCAGTTTGGAACGACGACAGCCCCAGCATTTT. Its protein product is CASSLERRQPQHF.

The rearrangement joins TRBV2 to TRBJ1-5; D not certain. CDR1 SNHLY and CDR2 FYNNEI come from the germline V gene. This CDR3 is built from 13 residues. V was pared by 6 bases and J by 4 bases, with 10 bases between. CDR3 sequence: CASRSMANQPQHF. CDR3 nucleotide sequence: TGTGCCAGCAGGAGTATGGCGAATCAGCCCCAGCATTTT.

The sample holds many counts of this clonotype. For the CDR3, the DNA is TGTGCCAGCAATCTAGGGGGGAACACTGAAGCTTTCTTT. Its translation: CASNLGGNTEAFF. The genes are TRBV6-1 and TRBJ1-1, with D possibly matching TRBD1 (6 bases). CDR1 and CDR2 (germline): MNHNS, SASEGT. V lost 7 bases, J lost 1 base, and 10 bases lay in between. The CDR3 sequence is 13 residues long.